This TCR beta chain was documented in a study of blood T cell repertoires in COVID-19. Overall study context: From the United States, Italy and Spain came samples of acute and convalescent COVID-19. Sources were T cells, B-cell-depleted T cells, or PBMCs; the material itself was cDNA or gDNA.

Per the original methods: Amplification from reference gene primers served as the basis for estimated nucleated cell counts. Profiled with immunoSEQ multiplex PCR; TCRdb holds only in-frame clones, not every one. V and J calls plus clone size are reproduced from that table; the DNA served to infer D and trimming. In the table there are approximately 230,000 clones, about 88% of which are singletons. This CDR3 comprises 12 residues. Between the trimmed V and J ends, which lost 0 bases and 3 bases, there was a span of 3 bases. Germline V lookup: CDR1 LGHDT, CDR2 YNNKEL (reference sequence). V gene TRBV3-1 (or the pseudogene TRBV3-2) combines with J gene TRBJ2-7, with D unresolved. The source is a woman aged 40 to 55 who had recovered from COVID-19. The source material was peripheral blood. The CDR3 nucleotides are TGTGCCAGCAGCCAAGACAACTACGAGCAGTACTTC. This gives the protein CASSQDNYEQYF.